The entry below gives a single TCR beta chain sequence along with its context. The time point was: inflamed ileum from the surgical specimen. This sample stems from a study of T cell repertoires in ileal Crohn's disease. The junction had 10 bases not matched to a gene; V was cut back by 5 bases and J by 1 base. Germline V CDR1 and CDR2: MRHNA, SNTAGT. CDR3 length equals 17 residues. The assay was immunoSEQ multiplex PCR, and TCRdb's table has in-frame clones only and misses some. The repertoire holds some 16,000 clones, with under 95% as singletons. This clonotype originated in an adult with Crohn's disease. This chain links TRBV6-4 with TRBJ1-2; TRBD1 matches 10 bases. Sequencing was performed on ileal tissue. In nucleotides, the CDR3 is TGTGCCAGCAGTCCCGGGACAGGGGATTTCGATAACTATGGCTACACCTTC. Translated, it gives CASSPGTGDFDNYGYTF.